This T cell receptor beta chain was sequenced in a study of control samples from healthy donors and cancer patients. Points on this clone: Its ends do not fully match the called genes, so a read error is possible.

Sequencing was performed with immunoSEQ multiplex PCR; in TCRdb, only in-frame clones are kept and a portion is missing. The sample comprises some 79,000 clones, under 95% of which are singletons, and around 1.3% rests with the top ten. In germline, CDR1 is MNHNS, CDR2 SASEGT. The CDR3 runs to 15 residues. This chain joins TRBV6-1 and TRBJ1-3, with D unclear. The sequence derives from a woman between 40 and 50 years old with lung cancer. Source material: PBMCs. The CDR3 reads CASSEIGNTGNTIYF. The CDR3 DNA reads as TGTGCCAGCAGTGAAATTGGAAACACTGGTAACACCATATATTTT.